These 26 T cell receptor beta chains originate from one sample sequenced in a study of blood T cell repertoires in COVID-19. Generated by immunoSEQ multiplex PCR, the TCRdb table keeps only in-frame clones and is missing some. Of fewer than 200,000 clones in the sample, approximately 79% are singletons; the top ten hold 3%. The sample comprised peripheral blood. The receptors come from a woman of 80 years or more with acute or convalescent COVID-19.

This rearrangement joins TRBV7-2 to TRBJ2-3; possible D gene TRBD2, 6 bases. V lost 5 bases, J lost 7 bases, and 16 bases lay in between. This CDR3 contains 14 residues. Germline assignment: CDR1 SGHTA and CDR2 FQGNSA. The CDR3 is CASSLPGLRNTQYF. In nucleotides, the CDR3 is TGTGCCAGCAGCCTACCGGGACTCCGGAATACGCAGTATTTT.

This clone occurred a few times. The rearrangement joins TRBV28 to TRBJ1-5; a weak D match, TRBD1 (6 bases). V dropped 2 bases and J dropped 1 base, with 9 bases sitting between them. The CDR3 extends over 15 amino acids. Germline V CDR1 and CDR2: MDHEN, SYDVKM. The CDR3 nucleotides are TGTGCCAGCAGTTTACGGCAGGGGAGCAATCAGCCCCAGCATTTT. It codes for CASSLRQGSNQPQHF. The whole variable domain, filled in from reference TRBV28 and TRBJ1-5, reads DVKVTQSSRYLVKRTGEKVFLECVQDMDHENMFWYRQDPGLGLRLIYFSYDVKMKEKGDIPEGYSVSREKKERFSLILESASTNQTSMYLCASSLRQGSNQPQHFGDGTRLSIL.

The CDR3 is CASSSGTSASNEQFF. In DNA, the CDR3 is TGCGCCAGCAGTTCCGGGACTAGCGCCTCCAATGAGCAGTTCTTC. This chain links TRBV10-1 with TRBJ2-1; 10 bases match TRBD2. Germline CDR1 WNHNN, CDR2 SYGVQD (reference sequence). The V gene end was trimmed by 5 bases and the J gene end by 6 bases; junction bases not matched to a gene: 7. The CDR3 has 15 residues.

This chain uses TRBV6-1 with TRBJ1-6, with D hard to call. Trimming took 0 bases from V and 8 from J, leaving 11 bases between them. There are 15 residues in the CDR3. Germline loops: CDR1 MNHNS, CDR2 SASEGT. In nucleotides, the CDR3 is TGTGCCAGCAGTGAAGCGAACAAACCATATTCACCCCTCCACTTT. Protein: CASSEANKPYSPLHF.

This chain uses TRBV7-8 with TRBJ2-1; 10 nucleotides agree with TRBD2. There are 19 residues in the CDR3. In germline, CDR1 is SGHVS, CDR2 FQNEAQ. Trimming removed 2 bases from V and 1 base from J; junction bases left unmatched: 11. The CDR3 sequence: CASSLLIAGGAFSYNEQFF. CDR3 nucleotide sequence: TGTGCCAGCAGCTTACTTATAGCGGGAGGAGCCTTTTCCTACAATGAGCAGTTCTTC. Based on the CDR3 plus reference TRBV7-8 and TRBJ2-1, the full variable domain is GAGVSQSPRYKVAKRGQDVALRCDPISGHVSLFWYQQALGQGPEFLTYFQNEAQLDKSGLPSDRFFAERPEGSVSTLKIQRTQQEDSAVYLCASSLLIAGGAFSYNEQFFGPGTRLTVL.

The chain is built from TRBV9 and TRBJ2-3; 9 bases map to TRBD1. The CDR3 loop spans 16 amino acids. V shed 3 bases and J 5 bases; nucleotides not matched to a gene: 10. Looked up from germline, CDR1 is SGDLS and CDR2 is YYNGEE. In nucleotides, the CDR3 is TGTGCCAGCAGCGCTTTACAGGGGGCCGAGTTAGATACGCAGTATTTT. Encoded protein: CASSALQGAELDTQYF.

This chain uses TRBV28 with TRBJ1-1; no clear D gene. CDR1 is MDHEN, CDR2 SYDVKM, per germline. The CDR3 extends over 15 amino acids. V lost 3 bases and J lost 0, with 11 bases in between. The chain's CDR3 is CASSLPGTMNTEAFF. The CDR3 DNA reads TGTGCCAGCAGTTTGCCAGGAACGATGAACACTGAAGCTTTCTTT.

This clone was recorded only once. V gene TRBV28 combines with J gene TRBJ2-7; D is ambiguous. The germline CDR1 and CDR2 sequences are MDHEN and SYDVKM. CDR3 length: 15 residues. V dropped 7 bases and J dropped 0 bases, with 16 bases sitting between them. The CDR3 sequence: CASIPAGISSYEQYF. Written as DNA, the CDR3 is TGTGCCAGCATCCCGGCAGGCATCAGCTCCTACGAGCAGTACTTC.

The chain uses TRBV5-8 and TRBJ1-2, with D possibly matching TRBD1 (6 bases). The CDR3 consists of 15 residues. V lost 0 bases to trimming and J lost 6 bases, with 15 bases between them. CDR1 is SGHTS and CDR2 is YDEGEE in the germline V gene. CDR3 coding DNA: TGTGCCAGCAGCTTGGCCGTATGGGGGCTCGATGGCTACACCTTC. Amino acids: CASSLAVWGLDGYTF.

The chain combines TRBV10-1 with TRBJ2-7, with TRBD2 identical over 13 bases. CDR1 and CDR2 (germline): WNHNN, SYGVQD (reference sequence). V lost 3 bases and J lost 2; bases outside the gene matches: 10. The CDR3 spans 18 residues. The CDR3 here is CASSETPTSGRSTYEQYF. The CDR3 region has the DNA TGCGCCAGCAGTGAAACCCCGACTAGCGGGAGGTCTACCTACGAGCAGTACTTC.

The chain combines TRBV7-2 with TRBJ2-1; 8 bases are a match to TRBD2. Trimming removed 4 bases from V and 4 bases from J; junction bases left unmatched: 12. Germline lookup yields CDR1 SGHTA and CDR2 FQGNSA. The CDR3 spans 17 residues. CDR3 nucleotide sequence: TGTGCCAGCAGCTCGTCCCTCGGGACTAGTGCTTACAATGAGCAGTTCTTC. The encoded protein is CASSSSLGTSAYNEQFF.

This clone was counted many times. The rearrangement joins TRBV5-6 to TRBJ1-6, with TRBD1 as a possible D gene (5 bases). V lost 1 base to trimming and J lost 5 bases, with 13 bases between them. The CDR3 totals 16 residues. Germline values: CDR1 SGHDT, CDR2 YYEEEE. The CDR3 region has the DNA TGTGCCAGCAGCTTGACACGAGACAGCCATAATTCACCCCTCCACTTT. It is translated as CASSLTRDSHNSPLHF.

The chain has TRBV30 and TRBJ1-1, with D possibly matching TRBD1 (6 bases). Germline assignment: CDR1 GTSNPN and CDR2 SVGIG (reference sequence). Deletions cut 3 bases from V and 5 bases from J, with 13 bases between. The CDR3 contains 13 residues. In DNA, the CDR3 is TGTGCCTGGAGCATACAGGGTTCGACTGAAGCTTTCTTT. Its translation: CAWSIQGSTEAFF.

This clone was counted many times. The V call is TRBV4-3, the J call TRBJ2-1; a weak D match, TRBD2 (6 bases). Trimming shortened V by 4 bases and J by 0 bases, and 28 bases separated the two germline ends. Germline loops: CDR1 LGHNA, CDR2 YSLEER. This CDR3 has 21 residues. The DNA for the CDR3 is TGCGCCAGCAGCCCCCGGGGTAGCGGCATTCGGGACGAGAGCTCCTACAATGAGCAGTTCTTC. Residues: CASSPRGSGIRDESSYNEQFF.

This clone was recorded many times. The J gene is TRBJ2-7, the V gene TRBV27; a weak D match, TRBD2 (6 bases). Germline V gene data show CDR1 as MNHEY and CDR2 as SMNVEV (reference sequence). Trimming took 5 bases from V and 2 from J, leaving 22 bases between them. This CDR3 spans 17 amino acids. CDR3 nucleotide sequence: TGTGCCAGCAGTCCCGATCCCCTAAGCGGGTTTACCTACGAGCAGTACTTC. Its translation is CASSPDPLSGFTYEQYF.

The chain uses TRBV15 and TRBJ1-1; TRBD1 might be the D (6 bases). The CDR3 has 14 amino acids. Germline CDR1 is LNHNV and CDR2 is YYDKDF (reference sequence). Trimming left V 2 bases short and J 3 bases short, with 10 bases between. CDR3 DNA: TGTGCCACCAGCAGACCTCCAGGGGACACTGAAGCTTTCTTT. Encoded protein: CATSRPPGDTEAFF.

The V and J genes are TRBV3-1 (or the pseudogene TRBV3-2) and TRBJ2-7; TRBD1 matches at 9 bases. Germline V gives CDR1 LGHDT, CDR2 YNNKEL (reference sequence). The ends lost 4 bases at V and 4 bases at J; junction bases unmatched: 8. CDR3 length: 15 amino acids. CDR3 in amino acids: CASSLLGTGRYEQYF. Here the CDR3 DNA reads TGTGCCAGCAGCCTCTTGGGGACAGGGCGATACGAGCAGTACTTC.

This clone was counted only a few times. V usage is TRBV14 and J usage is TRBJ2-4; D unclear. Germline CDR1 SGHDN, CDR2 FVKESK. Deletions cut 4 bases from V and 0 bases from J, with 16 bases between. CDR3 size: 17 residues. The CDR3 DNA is TGTGCCAGCAGCCTTACGTGGGCAGGTCTAGCCAAAAACATTCAGTACTTC. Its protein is CASSLTWAGLAKNIQYF.

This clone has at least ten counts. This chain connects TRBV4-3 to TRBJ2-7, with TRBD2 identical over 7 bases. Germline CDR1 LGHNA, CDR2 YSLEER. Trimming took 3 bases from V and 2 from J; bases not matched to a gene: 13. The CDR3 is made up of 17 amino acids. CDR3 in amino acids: CASSQGHLVAGAYEQYF. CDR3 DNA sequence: TGCGCCAGCAGCCAGGGCCATCTAGTTGCGGGAGCCTACGAGCAGTACTTC.

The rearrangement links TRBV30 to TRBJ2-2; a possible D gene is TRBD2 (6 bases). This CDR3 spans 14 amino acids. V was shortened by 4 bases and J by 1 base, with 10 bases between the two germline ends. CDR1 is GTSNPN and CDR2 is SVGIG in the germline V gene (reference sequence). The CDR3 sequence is CAWTGGGNTGELFF. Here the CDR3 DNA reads TGTGCCTGGACCGGGGGAGGGAACACCGGGGAGCTGTTTTTT. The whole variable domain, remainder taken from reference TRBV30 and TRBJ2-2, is SQTIHQWPATLVQPVGSPLSLECTVEGTSNPNLYWYRQAAGRGLQLLFYSVGIGQISSEVPQNLSASRPQDRQFILSSKKLLLSDSGFYLCAWTGGGNTGELFFGEGSRLTVL.

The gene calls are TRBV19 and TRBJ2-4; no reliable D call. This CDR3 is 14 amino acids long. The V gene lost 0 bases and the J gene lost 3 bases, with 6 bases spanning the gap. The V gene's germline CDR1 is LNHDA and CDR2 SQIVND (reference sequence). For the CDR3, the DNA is TGTGCCAGTAGTATAGATCCAGGCAAAAACATTCAGTACTTC. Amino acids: CASSIDPGKNIQYF.

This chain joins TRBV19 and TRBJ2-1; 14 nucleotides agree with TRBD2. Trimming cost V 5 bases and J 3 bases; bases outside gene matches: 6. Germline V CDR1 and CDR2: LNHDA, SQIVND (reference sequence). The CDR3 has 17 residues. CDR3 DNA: TGTGCCAGTAGTCTCCGGACTAGCGGGAGGTTCTACAATGAGCAGTTCTTC. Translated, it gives CASSLRTSGRFYNEQFF.

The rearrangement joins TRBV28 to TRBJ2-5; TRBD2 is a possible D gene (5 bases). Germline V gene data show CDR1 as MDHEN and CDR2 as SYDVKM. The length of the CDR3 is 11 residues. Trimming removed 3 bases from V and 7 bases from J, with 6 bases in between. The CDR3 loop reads CASSFAGTQYF. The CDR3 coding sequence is TGTGCCAGCAGTTTCGCGGGGACCCAGTACTTC.

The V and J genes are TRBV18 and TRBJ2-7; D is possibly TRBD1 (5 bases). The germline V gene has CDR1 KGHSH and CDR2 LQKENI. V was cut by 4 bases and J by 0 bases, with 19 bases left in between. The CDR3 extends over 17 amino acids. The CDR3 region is CASSLITGKRASYEQYF. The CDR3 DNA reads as TGTGCCAGCTCACTCATCACAGGCAAACGGGCCTCCTACGAGCAGTACTTC.

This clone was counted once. CDR3 amino acids: CSVRGLNTGELFF. In DNA form, the CDR3 reads TGCAGCGTACGAGGACTTAACACCGGGGAGCTGTTTTTT. This chain links TRBV29-1 with TRBJ2-2; D may be TRBD2 (5 bases). Per the germline V gene, CDR1 is SQVTM and CDR2 is ANQGSEA. This CDR3 contains 13 residues. Trimming removed 6 bases at V and 2 bases at J, with 10 bases between.

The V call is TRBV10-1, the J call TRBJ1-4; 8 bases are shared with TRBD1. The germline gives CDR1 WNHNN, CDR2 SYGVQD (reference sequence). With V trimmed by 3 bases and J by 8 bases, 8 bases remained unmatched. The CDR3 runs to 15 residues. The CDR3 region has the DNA TGCGCCAGCAGTGAAGGCAGGGGGCGCCAGGAAAAACTGTTTTTT. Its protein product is CASSEGRGRQEKLFF.